Described below is a single TCR beta chain sequence and its context. This entry belongs to a study of blood T cell repertoires in COVID-19. Study-wide background: Whether acute or convalescent, the COVID-19 samples came from the United States, Italy and Spain.

Assay used: immunoSEQ multiplex PCR; TCRdb lists only in-frame clones, some missing. The data hold over 120,000 clones, with about three quarters observed a single time. Per the germline V gene, CDR1 is SGDLS and CDR2 is YYNGEE. The CDR3 runs to 15 residues. The junction had 6 bases not matched to a gene; V was cut back by 1 base and J by 8 bases. The origin of this receptor is a woman aged 55-75 years with acute or convalescent COVID-19. The V and J genes are TRBV9 and TRBJ2-1, with 10 positions matching TRBD2. Material: peripheral blood. Here the CDR3 DNA reads TGTGCCAGCAGCGTACGCGCTAGCGGGAGCTATGAGCAGTTCTTC. It encodes CASSVRASGSYEQFF. Full variable domain (remainder filled in from reference TRBV9 and TRBJ2-1): DSGVTQTPKHLITATGQRVTLRCSPRSGDLSVYWYQQSLDQGLQFLIQYYNGEERAKGNILERFSAQQFPDLHSELNLSSLELGDSALYFCASSVRASGSYEQFFGPGTRLTVL.